This T cell receptor beta chain is drawn from a study of CD8 T cells in Susac syndrome. Germline V gene data show CDR1 as SQVTM and CDR2 as ANQGSEA. V was pared by 3 bases and J by 4 bases, with 12 bases between. The CDR3 has 13 residues. Sequencing of TCR beta was undertaken in CD8+ and CD4+ T cells derived from blood. The multiple sclerosis controls were treatment-naive patients affected by stable or active relapsing-remitting disease. The authors negatively isolated CD8+ and CD4+ T cells and FACS-enriched TEMRA cells. Roughly 0.5 to 1 ug RNA was reverse transcribed with random hexamers. immunoSEQ multiplex PCR amplified TCR beta CDR3 across 54 Vbeta, 13 Jbeta. TCRdb re-called the immunoSEQ multiplex PCR reads with MiXCR, one entry per CDR3 protein. The sample records 250,000 or so distinct CDR3 sequences, about 94% being singletons.

This clonotype was sampled from a human donor with multiple sclerosis. The chain is built from TRBV29-1 and TRBJ1-2, with D possibly matching TRBD1 (6 bases). The source material was CD4+ T cells from PBMCs. The CDR3 region is CSVDPLDSYGYTF. The CDR3 DNA reads as TGCAGCGTTGACCCCTTGGACAGCTATGGCTACACCTTC.